The 5 T cell receptor beta chains reported below all come from one sample, sequenced in a study of T-cell memory formation after mild COVID-19. A single record per CDR3 protein comes from TCRdb applying MiXCR to the 5' RACE reads. Here the sample spans 400,000 to 550,000 distinct CDR3 sequences, around 27% being singletons. The sample taken for sequencing was PBMCs or a T cell subset sorted from them (not recorded which). These receptors were taken from an adult woman who had mild COVID-19 (a few samples of this study predate the infection). Cell type and time point are not known.

The chain carries TRBV24-1 and TRBJ1-2, with 7 nucleotides matching TRBD1. Trimming at V came to 9 bases and at J to 7 bases, leaving 7 bases not matched to a gene. The CDR3 contains 12 residues. Germline loops: CDR1 KGHDR, CDR2 SFDVKD. As DNA, the CDR3 is TGTGCCACCGGGGGACAGTCGGGTGGCTACACCTTC. It yields the protein CATGGQSGGYTF.

The sample holds a few counts of this clonotype. J is TRBJ2-7 and V is TRBV7-2, with D perhaps matching TRBD1 (6 bases). Germline CDR1 reads SGHTA; CDR2 reads FQGNSA. Trimming took 5 bases from V and 3 from J, leaving 14 bases between them. CDR3 length: 14 residues. The DNA for the CDR3 is TGTGCCAGCAGCCGCGGTGGACAGTACTACGAGCAGTACTTC. This codes for CASSRGGQYYEQYF.

The chain employs TRBV11-3 and TRBJ2-1; D may be TRBD1 (6 bases). This CDR3 has 16 amino acids. Trimming removed 4 bases from V and 3 bases from J, with 16 bases in between. The germline CDR1 and CDR2 sequences are SGHNT and YENEEA. CDR3 bases: TGTGCCAGCAGCTCTTACAGGGTCGGGGACTACAATGAGCAGTTCTTC. It translates to CASSSYRVGDYNEQFF. The entire variable domain, with the rest obtained from reference TRBV11-3 and TRBJ2-1, is as follows: EAGVVQSPRYKIIEKKQPVAFWCNPISGHNTLYWYLQNLGQGPELLIRYENEEAVDDSQLPKDRFSAERLKGVDSTLKIQPAELGDSAVYLCASSSYRVGDYNEQFFGPGTRLTVL.

This clonotype was picked up a small number of times. This sequence joins TRBV29-1 and TRBJ1-4, with 8 bases lining up with TRBD1. Germline values: CDR1 SQVTM, CDR2 ANQGSEA. The V segment lost 4 bases and the J segment 10 bases; nucleotides outside the gene matches: 5. The CDR3 extends over 12 amino acids. The CDR3 bases are TGCAGCGTTGCTTACAGGGGGGGAAAACTGTTTTTT. Its protein product is CSVAYRGGKLFF.

The V and J genes are TRBV5-1 and TRBJ2-7; 7 bases agree with TRBD2. The germline CDR1 and CDR2 sequences are SGHRS and YFSETQ. Germline trimming cut 0 bases from V and 4 bases from J; bases unmatched to any gene: 4. This CDR3 spans 14 amino acids. The CDR3 DNA follows: TGCGCCAGCAGCTTGGAAGCGGGGAGTTACGAGCAGTACTTC. Its protein is CASSLEAGSYEQYF.